These T cell receptor beta chains were read from a single sample in a study of blood T cell repertoires in COVID-19. Measured with immunoSEQ multiplex PCR; TCRdb has only the in-frame clones, and not every one. The table has a few hundred thousand clones, approximately 85% seen once. The sample consisted of peripheral blood. The source of these receptors is a man in his forties or fifties with active or convalescent COVID-19. CDR3s include the opening cysteine and the closing phenylalanine or tryptophan. The D gene is left open where the match is weak. A row's size may be missing; if present it is once, few, many or a size class.

TRBV7-9	.	TRBJ2-5	.	TGTGCCAGCAGCTTAGCGCGGCAAGAGACCCAGTACTTC	CASSLARQETQYF
TRBV28	once	TRBJ1-1	TRBD1	TGTGCCAGCAGGGCCTTCTTTAGGACAGGAGTCATGAACACTGAAGCTTTCTTT	CASRAFFRTGVMNTEAFF
TRBV28	.	TRBJ1-4	.	TGTGCCAGCAGCCTACCGGGGGGGGCGGGTGAAAAACTGTTTTTT	CASSLPGGAGEKLFF
TRBV6-5	few	TRBJ2-7	TRBD1	TGTGCCATTCGCCGGGACAGGGCTTCCTACGAGCAGTACTTC	CAIRRDRASYEQYF
TRBV5-6	.	TRBJ2-5	TRBD2	TGTGCCAGCAGCACCGGGAGGGAGACCCAGTACTTC	CASSTGRETQYF
TRBV5-6	.	TRBJ2-7	.	TGTGCCAGCAGAGGTAGGGGCCGGTACGAGCAGTACTTC	CASRGRGRYEQYF
TRBV5-4	.	TRBJ2-1	TRBD1	TGTGCCAGCAGCTTAAGTATGGACAGGCCGAGGAATGAGCAGTTCTTC	CASSLSMDRPRNEQFF
TRBV5-1	.	TRBJ2-3	TRBD2	TGCGCCAGCAGCTTGGTGGGTACTAGCGCAGATACGCAGTATTTT	CASSLVGTSADTQYF
TRBV6-5	.	TRBJ1-2	.	TGTGCCAGCAGTTACTCCGGGGGGCTTTTCTATGGCTACACCTTC	CASSYSGGLFYGYTF
TRBV5-6	once	TRBJ1-3	.	TGTGCCAGCAGCTGGAGGACTGATCCTCCAGGAAACACCATATATTTT	CASSWRTDPPGNTIYF
TRBV7-2	once	TRBJ2-3	.	TGTGCCAGCAGCTTAGGGGGCGGCCTAAATACGCAGTATTTT	CASSLGGGLNTQYF
TRBV19	.	TRBJ1-4	TRBD1	TGTGCCAGTAGTGCAGGGGGATCAACTAATGAAAAACTGTTTTTT	CASSAGGSTNEKLFF
TRBV30	.	TRBJ2-4	.	TGTGCCTGGAGCCCGGTCGGGGCCAAAAACATTCAGTACTTC	CAWSPVGAKNIQYF
TRBV7-8	.	TRBJ2-7	TRBD2	TGTGCCAGCAGCCCACGGACTAGCGCGAACGAGCAGTACTTC	CASSPRTSANEQYF
TRBV15	.	TRBJ2-4	TRBD2	TGTGCCACCAGCGTCGGACTAGAAGTGAACATTCAGTACTTC	CATSVGLEVNIQYF
TRBV11-3	.	TRBJ2-3	TRBD2	TGTGCCAGCAGCTTTGGGACTACCACAGATACGCAGTATTTT	CASSFGTTTDTQYF
TRBV5-8	.	TRBJ1-2	TRBD1	TGTGCCAGCAGCTTCTACGGGACAGGGGGCTTTAGTGGCTACACCTTC	CASSFYGTGGFSGYTF
TRBV5-1	.	TRBJ2-2	TRBD2	TGCGCCAGCAGCTTGACTAGCGGTTATACCGGGGAGCTGTTTTTT	CASSLTSGYTGELFF
TRBV12-3/TRBV12-4	.	TRBJ1-1	.	TGTGCCAGCGTATCGACAAAGAACACTGAAGCTTTCTTT	CASVSTKNTEAFF
TRBV11-2	.	TRBJ2-2	TRBD2	TGTGCCAGCAGCCCAGAGTCGGCTAGCGGAGCGCCTACCGGGGAGCTGTTTTTT	CASSPESASGAPTGELFF
TRBV11-2	.	TRBJ1-2	TRBD1	TGTGCCAGCAGCTGGGGACAGGAAGGGAGCGGCTACACCTTC	CASSWGQEGSGYTF
TRBV12-3/TRBV12-4	.	TRBJ1-3	.	TGTGCCAGCACCCTCTCTGGAAACACCATATATTTT	CASTLSGNTIYF
TRBV5-1	.	TRBJ2-1	TRBD1	TGCGCCAGCAGCTTGGGGACAGGGACCAATGAGCAGTTCTTC	CASSLGTGTNEQFF
TRBV18	.	TRBJ1-1	.	TGTGCCAGCTCACCAGGAGGGAACACTGAAGCTTTCTTT	CASSPGGNTEAFF
TRBV7-9	few	TRBJ2-3	TRBD1	TGTGCCAGCAGCTCAATGGACAGGGCAGATACGCAGTATTTT	CASSSMDRADTQYF
TRBV5-1	.	TRBJ2-5	TRBD2	TGCGCCAGCAGCTCCCCCGGGACTAGGGAGACCCAGTACTTC	CASSSPGTRETQYF
TRBV12-3/TRBV12-4	.	TRBJ1-5	.	TGTGCCAGCAGTTCCCCCCCAGATCAGCCCCAGCATTTT	CASSSPPDQPQHF
TRBV28	.	TRBJ1-2	.	TGTGCCAGCAGTCCGGCGGGACGGATCTATGGCTACACCTTC	CASSPAGRIYGYTF
TRBV10-3	.	TRBJ2-1	TRBD1	TGTGCCATCAGTGTCGAGGGACAGGGGGCGAACCAGTTCTTC	CAISVEGQGANQFF
TRBV28	.	TRBJ1-1	.	TGTGCCAGCAGTTTATTGGTCACAGCCCAGATGAACACTGAAGCTTTCTTT	CASSLLVTAQMNTEAFF
TRBV7-9	.	TRBJ2-7	TRBD2	TGTGCCAGCAGCCCTTGGGGGCGGGAGGACTCCTACGAGCAGTACTTC	CASSPWGREDSYEQYF
TRBV28	.	TRBJ1-4	.	TGTGCCAGCAGTTCGCCCAGAAGACGGGCTAATGAAAAACTGTTTTTT	CASSSPRRRANEKLFF
TRBV15	.	TRBJ2-7	TRBD2	TGTGCCACCAGCAGCGGTCCTAGCGGGAGCTCCTACGAGCAGTACTTC	CATSSGPSGSSYEQYF
TRBV7-6	.	TRBJ2-3	TRBD2	TGTGCCAGCAGCCCCGGGACTAGCGGGGAAAGCACAGATACGCAGTATTTT	CASSPGTSGESTDTQYF
TRBV28	once	TRBJ2-1	TRBD2	TGTGCCAGCAGTTTAGCGGGAGTGAGGGCCAATGAGCAGTTCTTC	CASSLAGVRANEQFF
TRBV6-5	.	TRBJ2-5	.	TGTGCCAGCACCTTATCTCGGGACTCTCAAGAGACCCAGTACTTC	CASTLSRDSQETQYF
TRBV21-1	once	TRBJ2-2	.	TGTGCCAGCAGCAAGCGGGGAAACGGGGCGAACACCGGGGAGCTGTTTTTT	CASSKRGNGANTGELFF
TRBV5-6	.	TRBJ2-7	.	TGTGCCAGCAGCTCGGGACACCGGGACTACGAGCAGTACTTC	CASSSGHRDYEQYF
TRBV5-1	.	TRBJ1-2	.	TGCGCCAGCAGCTTGGACCACAACCACAGGGTCATGGGCTACACCTTC	CASSLDHNHRVMGYTF
TRBV5-1	.	TRBJ1-5	.	TGCGCCAGCAGCTTGACAGGAGAGAGCAATCAGCCCCAGCATTTT	CASSLTGESNQPQHF
TRBV4-1	.	TRBJ2-7	TRBD1	TGCGCCAGCAGCCAACGACAGGGGGGGAGCTACGAGCAGTACTTC	CASSQRQGGSYEQYF
TRBV12-5	few	TRBJ1-5	.	TGTGCTAGTGGTTTGGTAAGTTCCCGACATGGAGGGAATCAGCCCCAGCATTTT	CASGLVSSRHGGNQPQHF
TRBV2	.	TRBJ2-3	TRBD1	TGTGCCAGCAATGGGGACAGGGCAGTCAGCACAGATACGCAGTATTTT	CASNGDRAVSTDTQYF
TRBV4-2	.	TRBJ2-2	.	TGTGCCAGCAGCCAAGAGGGAGGAGGGAGCGGCACCGGGGAGCTGTTTTTT	CASSQEGGGSGTGELFF
TRBV12-3/TRBV12-4	.	TRBJ1-5	.	TGTGCCAGCAGTTTGGCAGATCAGCCCCAGCATTTT	CASSLADQPQHF
TRBV9	.	TRBJ2-2	.	TGTGCCAGCAGCGTAGGACTGCTACAAGACACCGGGGAGCTGTTTTTT	CASSVGLLQDTGELFF
TRBV5-1	once	TRBJ1-2	.	TGCGCCAGCAGCTCCGGGGGGGGCTATGGCTACACCTTC	CASSSGGGYGYTF
TRBV7-2	.	TRBJ2-1	TRBD2	TGTGCCAGCAGCTCTCCGGGACTAGAATACGGTGAGCAGTTCTTC	CASSSPGLEYGEQFF
TRBV27	.	TRBJ1-2	TRBD1	TGTGCCAGCAGTACCGACAGGGGCTATGGCTACACCTTC	CASSTDRGYGYTF
TRBV7-9	once	TRBJ2-6	TRBD1	TGTGCCAGCAGACCCGGGACAGGTGCAACTGGGGCCAACGTCCTGACTTTC	CASRPGTGATGANVLTF
TRBV15	.	TRBJ1-5	TRBD1	TGTGCCACCAGCAGAGATAACAGGGGTAATCAGCCCCAGCATTTT	CATSRDNRGNQPQHF
TRBV9	.	TRBJ2-2	.	TGTGCCAGCAGCGCAACCCAGACAAACACCGGGGAGCTGTTTTTT	CASSATQTNTGELFF
TRBV4-1	.	TRBJ2-7	.	TGCGCCAGCAGCCTATCTGGGGGGATGGGAACCTACGAGCAGTACTTC	CASSLSGGMGTYEQYF
TRBV5-1	.	TRBJ1-3	TRBD1	TGCGCCAGCAGCCCTGGACAGGGGTTAGGCACCATATATTTT	CASSPGQGLGTIYF
TRBV7-3	few	TRBJ1-2	.	TGTGCCAGCAGTTACTCCTTCTATGGCTACACCTTC	CASSYSFYGYTF
TRBV15	.	TRBJ2-1	.	TGTGCCACCAGCAGCCCAGATACGTTTCGGCAGTTCTTC	CATSSPDTFRQFF
TRBV6-5	.	TRBJ1-5	TRBD1	TGTGCCAGCAGCCCGGGAGGGGGCGGTCAGCCCCAGCATTTT	CASSPGGGGQPQHF